These 7 T cell receptor beta chains were all obtained from the same sample, sequenced in a study of early T cells in non-severe SARS-CoV-2 infection. TCRdb reprocessed the 5' RACE reads via MiXCR and lists one record per CDR3 protein. The profile shows under 45,000 distinct CDR3 sequences, approximately 5.9% of them singletons. Source: whole blood, taken at baseline. The receptors derive from an adult who was a healthcare worker with PCR-confirmed SARS-CoV-2 infection or an uninfected control (not recorded which).

This clonotype was observed a few times. V and J are TRBV20-1 and TRBJ1-1, with D maybe TRBD1 (5 bases). Germline V CDR1 and CDR2: DFQATT, SNEGSKA (reference sequence). This CDR3 has 15 amino acids. Trimming pared 2 bases from V and 0 bases from J, leaving 13 bases between. As DNA, the CDR3 is TGCAGTGCTAGATCGCCGGGACGGATGAACACTGAAGCTTTCTTT. It codes for CSARSPGRMNTEAFF.

This clonotype was seen many times. The CDR3 spells CASSPDRGEYDIQYF. For the CDR3, the DNA is TGTGCCAGCAGCCCCGACAGGGGGGAATACGACATTCAGTACTTC. The chain recombines TRBV9 with TRBJ2-4, with 9 bases aligning to TRBD1. CDR3 size: 15 residues. Trimming cost V 4 bases and J 8 bases; bases outside gene matches: 10. Germline CDR1 SGDLS, CDR2 YYNGEE. The whole variable domain, filled in from reference TRBV9 and TRBJ2-4, reads DSGVTQTPKHLITATGQRVTLRCSPRSGDLSVYWYQQSLDQGLQFLIQYYNGEERAKGNILERFSAQQFPDLHSELNLSSLELGDSALYFCASSPDRGEYDIQYFGAGTRLSVL.

This clonotype was observed many times. The chain recombines TRBV7-7 with TRBJ2-5, with 7 bases fitting TRBD1. Trimming took 3 bases from V and 5 from J; bases not matched to a gene: 3. CDR1 and CDR2 from the germline V gene are SSHAT and FNYEAQ (reference sequence). This CDR3 has 13 residues. In DNA form, the CDR3 reads TGTGCCAGCAGCTTCTCGACAGGGGAGACCCAGTACTTC. Protein sequence: CASSFSTGETQYF.

This clonotype was seen ten or more times. The chain uses TRBV6-2 or TRBV6-3 and TRBJ2-5; no definite D call. The CDR3 is 12 residues long. CDR1 and CDR2 from the germline V gene are MNHEY and SVGEGT. Trimming removed 4 bases from V and 7 bases from J, with 10 bases in between. As DNA, the CDR3 is TGTGCCAGCAGTTCCCCCCCGGGGACCCAGTACTTC. It encodes CASSSPPGTQYF.

Ten or more counts support this clonotype. The chain recombines TRBV6-2 or TRBV6-3 with TRBJ2-7, with TRBD2 as a possible D gene (5 bases). Trimming stripped 4 bases from V and 1 base from J, with 11 bases between. The V gene's germline CDR1 is MNHEY and CDR2 SVGEGT. The CDR3 totals 14 residues. CDR3 region: CASSSPSGSYEQYV. The CDR3 DNA is TGTGCCAGCAGTTCCCCCTCGGGGTCCTACGAGCAGTACGTC.

Many counts were recorded for this clonotype. This chain connects TRBV7-9 to TRBJ1-2; D gene unclear. With 3 bases removed from V and 4 bases from J, the gap between germline ends came to 15 bases. This CDR3 spans 15 amino acids. CDR1 and CDR2 (germline): SEHNR, FQNEAQ (reference sequence). The CDR3 DNA is TGTGCCAGCAGCTTCCACCCGACGGAGTTCTATGGCTACACCTTC. Encoded protein: CASSFHPTEFYGYTF.

This clonotype was recorded many times. J is TRBJ2-7 and V is TRBV24-1; perhaps D is TRBD1 or TRBD2 (5 bases each). Trimming pared 6 bases from V and 3 bases from J, leaving 14 bases between. This CDR3 contains 14 residues. CDR1 and CDR2 (germline): KGHDR, SFDVKD. The CDR3 spells CATSTGQCFYEQYV. The DNA for the CDR3 is TGTGCCACCAGTACGGGGCAGTGCTTCTACGAGCAGTACGTC.